Below, 28 T cell receptor beta chains from the same sample are listed, as sequenced in a study of a mutant IDH1 vaccine in newly diagnosed glioma. Regarding time point: baseline, week 1 (first vaccination visit). Stated treatment: pre-vaccination baseline after standard-of-care therapy. Generated by immunoSEQ multiplex PCR, the TCRdb table keeps only in-frame clones and is missing some. Of some 15,000 clones in the sample, 80% to 90% were seen once. The specimen comprised PBMCs, sampled from a glioma patient treated with radiotherapy, temozolomide or both. The receptor set was obtained from a woman in her forties with glioma. Some clones in this sample may be carry-over from other donors' samples.

CDR3 sequence: CASRRGQGINEQYF. The CDR3 region has the DNA TGTGCCAGCAGGAGAGGACAGGGCATCAACGAGCAGTACTTC. The chain links TRBV2 to TRBJ2-7; 8 positions match TRBD1. Losses at the gene ends were 6 bases for V and 5 bases for J; bases not matched to a gene: 9. The germline CDR1 and CDR2 sequences are SNHLY and FYNNEI. CDR3 length: 14 amino acids.

This clone came up a few times. The chain joins TRBV10-1 to TRBJ2-7; 8 bases agree with TRBD2. The CDR3 is 14 amino acids. Germline V gene data show CDR1 as WNHNN and CDR2 as SYGVQD (reference sequence). Germline trimming cut 5 bases from V and 2 bases from J; bases unmatched to any gene: 5. The CDR3 protein is CASSTGGIPYEQYF. The DNA for the CDR3 is TGCGCCAGCAGTACGGGGGGGATCCCCTACGAGCAGTACTTC.

The rearrangement joins TRBV19 to TRBJ1-5; 10 bases agree with TRBD1. This CDR3 contains 15 residues. Germline CDR1 and CDR2: LNHDA and SQIVND (reference sequence). V dropped 4 bases and J dropped 5; count of bases not matched to a gene: 5. The CDR3 coding sequence is TGTGCCAGTAGTACGCCGGGACAGGGGTATCAGCCCCAGCATTTT. This sequence encodes CASSTPGQGYQPQHF.

The chain carries TRBV19 and TRBJ1-2, with 8 bases lining up with TRBD1. CDR1 is LNHDA and CDR2 is SQIVND in the germline V gene (reference sequence). V shed 2 bases, J shed 7 bases, and the junction held 6 bases outside the gene matches. This CDR3 is 14 amino acids long. Here the CDR3 DNA reads TGTGCCAGTAGTATACCGGGACAGGCCCGTGGCTACACCTTC. Translated: CASSIPGQARGYTF.

J is TRBJ2-7 and V is TRBV27; D might be TRBD1 (6 bases). Germline lookup yields CDR1 MNHEY and CDR2 SMNVEV (reference sequence). The CDR3 covers 13 residues. Trimming stripped 8 bases from V and 2 bases from J, with 13 bases between. CDR3 DNA sequence: TGTGCCAGCTGTCAGGGGCCCGCCTACGAGCAGTACTTC. It yields the protein CASCQGPAYEQYF.

This chain joins TRBV30 and TRBJ2-3; 12 bases match TRBD2. The trim removed 0 bases at V and 1 base at J, leaving 5 bases unmatched. Germline CDR1 GTSNPN, CDR2 SVGIG (reference sequence). The CDR3 has 17 residues. The CDR3 sequence: CAWSVHSSGGGTDTQYF. CDR3 bases: TGTGCCTGGAGTGTACATTCTAGCGGGGGGGGCACAGATACGCAGTATTTT. The full variable domain, completed using reference TRBV30 and TRBJ2-3, is SQTIHQWPATLVQPVGSPLSLECTVEGTSNPNLYWYRQAAGRGLQLLFYSVGIGQISSEVPQNLSASRPQDRQFILSSKKLLLSDSGFYLCAWSVHSSGGGTDTQYFGPGTRLTVL.

This clone was picked up a small number of times. The chain joins TRBV7-2 to TRBJ1-5; D gene unclear. Germline V gives CDR1 SGHTA, CDR2 FQGNSA. V lost 3 bases, J lost 3 bases, and 3 bases lay in between. The CDR3 runs 12 residues. This chain's CDR3 is CASSFLNQPQHF. The CDR3 nucleotides are TGTGCCAGCAGCTTCCTCAATCAGCCCCAGCATTTT.

The chain combines TRBV7-9 with TRBJ2-5; the D is unclear. CDR3 length equals 11 residues. CDR1 is SEHNR, CDR2 FQNEAQ, per germline (reference sequence). V lost 5 bases, J lost 3 bases, and 4 bases lay in between. CDR3 in amino acids: CASSTEETQYF. DNA for the CDR3: TGTGCCAGCAGCACCGAAGAGACCCAGTACTTC.

The V and J genes are TRBV5-1 and TRBJ1-1; perhaps TRBD1 as D (6 bases). The V gene lost 1 base and the J gene lost 0 bases, with 13 bases spanning the gap. This CDR3 is 16 amino acids long. Germline V lookup: CDR1 SGHRS, CDR2 YFSETQ. The CDR3 loop reads CASSLSPDSMNTEAFF. The DNA of the CDR3 is TGCGCCAGCAGCTTGTCCCCGGACAGTATGAACACTGAAGCTTTCTTT.

The chain uses TRBV7-9 and TRBJ2-7; 9 bases are a match to TRBD1. CDR1 and CDR2 (germline): SEHNR, FQNEAQ (reference sequence). This CDR3 has 14 amino acids. Unmatched junction bases numbered 4, after V lost 1 base and J lost 6 bases. The CDR3 is CASSLGGQGGEQYF. The CDR3 region has the DNA TGTGCCAGCAGCTTAGGGGGACAGGGCGGCGAGCAGTACTTC.

The rearrangement uses TRBV30 and TRBJ1-5; D ambiguous. Deletions cut 5 bases from V and 7 bases from J, with 15 bases between. CDR3 length: 13 amino acids. Germline-derived CDR1 and CDR2 are GTSNPN and SVGIG (reference sequence). The CDR3 loop reads CAWARGGEQPQHF. CDR3 coding DNA: TGTGCCTGGGCTCGGGGTGGTGAACAGCCCCAGCATTTT.

The genes are TRBV6-1 and TRBJ1-2; D perhaps matches TRBD1 (5 bases). V was trimmed by 6 bases and J by 4 bases, leaving 15 bases between them. The CDR3 is 14 residues long. CDR1 is MNHNS, CDR2 SASEGT, per germline. CDR3 DNA: TGTGCCAGCAGAACGATTGGGACGGTCTATGGCTACACCTTC. Translated: CASRTIGTVYGYTF.

This chain links TRBV11-2 with TRBJ1-1; D unresolved. Germline CDR1 reads SGHAT; CDR2 reads FQNNGV. Trimming removed 1 base at V and 10 bases at J, with 10 bases between. CDR3 length: 12 amino acids. CDR3 nucleotide sequence: TGTGCCAGCAGCTTAGTCTCTGGAGGAGCTTTCTTT. Amino acid sequence: CASSLVSGGAFF.

This chain uses TRBV5-1 with TRBJ1-1; 12 positions match TRBD1. Trimming removed 2 bases from V and 2 bases from J; junction bases left unmatched: 7. Germline V gives CDR1 SGHRS, CDR2 YFSETQ. The CDR3 extends over 17 amino acids. The CDR3 nucleotides read TGCGCCAGCAGCTTCTCCGGGACAGGGGGCTTAAACACTGAAGCTTTCTTT. Amino acids: CASSFSGTGGLNTEAFF.

This chain uses TRBV30 with TRBJ2-5; TRBD1 matches 9 bases. J lost 4 bases, V lost 5 bases, and 8 bases had no gene match. CDR3 length equals 14 residues. The germline V gene encodes CDR1 GTSNPN and CDR2 SVGIG (reference sequence). CDR3 sequence: CAWRKQGARETQYF. The CDR3 nucleotides are TGTGCCTGGCGAAAACAGGGGGCTAGAGAGACCCAGTACTTC.

V and J are TRBV29-1 and TRBJ2-7; 8 nucleotides align to TRBD1. V shed 3 bases, J shed 5 bases, and the junction held 3 bases outside the gene matches. Germline lookup yields CDR1 SQVTM and CDR2 ANQGSEA. CDR3 length: 12 residues. The CDR3 DNA follows: TGCAGCGTTGACGACAGGGGTGACGAGCAGTACTTC. Protein: CSVDDRGDEQYF.

V is TRBV7-9 and J is TRBJ1-5; D gene unclear. The CDR3 is 13 residues long. From germline, CDR1 is SEHNR and CDR2 FQNEAQ (reference sequence). The V end was cut by 6 bases, the J end by 6 bases, with 12 bases between. The CDR3 protein is CASSQKDGQPQHF. DNA for the CDR3: TGTGCCAGCAGTCAAAAGGACGGTCAGCCCCAGCATTTT.

V gene TRBV6-1 combines with J gene TRBJ1-5, with 9 bases fitting TRBD1. The junction had 6 bases not matched to a gene; V was cut back by 3 bases and J by 6 bases. The CDR3 is 15 residues long. CDR1 MNHNS and CDR2 SASEGT come from the germline V gene. Here the CDR3 reads CASSENRGLTQPQHF. The CDR3 DNA follows: TGTGCCAGCAGTGAGAACAGGGGGCTAACTCAGCCCCAGCATTTT.

The genes are TRBV25-1 and TRBJ2-3; 8 bases are shared with TRBD1. The ends lost 11 bases at V and 1 base at J; junction bases unmatched: 8. The CDR3 spans 14 residues. Germline CDR1 MGHDK, CDR2 SYGVNS. CDR3 nucleotide sequence: TGTGCCTCTTCACCGGGACAGGGCACAGATACGCAGTATTTT. It yields the protein CASSPGQGTDTQYF.

The rearrangement joins TRBV11-2 to TRBJ2-4; TRBD2 matches 7 bases. The germline CDR1 and CDR2 sequences are SGHAT and FQNNGV. The trim removed 5 bases at V and 0 bases at J, leaving 4 bases unmatched. The CDR3 spans 15 residues. CDR3 amino acids: CASSPRGEAKNIQYF. CDR3 bases: TGTGCCAGCAGCCCTCGGGGGGAAGCCAAAAACATTCAGTACTTC.

This chain links TRBV4-1 with TRBJ2-7; TRBD1 or TRBD2 may be the D gene (5 bases each). Trimming took off 2 bases at V and 2 bases at J, with 19 bases between the two ends. This CDR3 comprises 17 residues. Germline V gene data show CDR1 as MGHRA and CDR2 as YSYEKL. The CDR3 is CASSQLPPDSGPYEQYF. The DNA of the CDR3 is TGCGCCAGCAGCCAACTCCCGCCTGACAGCGGCCCCTACGAGCAGTACTTC.

For this clone: One end of the junction is discordant with germline, which a read error may explain. The chain joins TRBV7-9 to TRBJ2-1; 12 bases fit TRBD1. CDR3 length: 12 amino acids. Germline V CDR1 and CDR2: SEHNR, FQNEAQ (reference sequence). The CDR3 DNA is TGTGCCAGCAGCGTCCCGGGACAGGGGGCTATCTTC. Its translation is CASSVPGQGAIF.

The chain recombines TRBV7-2 with TRBJ1-5; no clear D. Trimming removed 4 bases at V and 4 bases at J, with 11 bases between. Germline V gene lookup returns CDR1 SGHTA and CDR2 FQGNSA. The CDR3 contains 14 residues. The chain's CDR3 is CASSSPNPNQPQHF. The CDR3 nucleotides are TGTGCCAGCAGCTCTCCTAACCCTAATCAGCCCCAGCATTTT.

J is TRBJ1-2 and V is TRBV27, with D perhaps TRBD1 (5 bases). Trimming removed 6 bases from V and 3 bases from J, with 14 bases in between. CDR3 length: 14 amino acids. The germline gives CDR1 MNHEY, CDR2 SMNVEV (reference sequence). DNA for the CDR3: TGTGCCAGCAGGGGGAGGGGTGTTTACTATGGCTACACCTTC. Translation gives CASRGRGVYYGYTF.

The rearrangement joins TRBV27 to TRBJ2-7; 8 positions match TRBD2. Germline V gene lookup returns CDR1 MNHEY and CDR2 SMNVEV (reference sequence). The V segment lost 8 bases and the J segment 4 bases; nucleotides outside the gene matches: 7. The length of the CDR3 is 13 residues. The DNA of the CDR3 is TGTGCCAGCGGTAGGACTAGCAAGTACGAGCAGTACTTC. This encodes CASGRTSKYEQYF.

The chain has TRBV12-5 and TRBJ1-6, with TRBD1 as a possible D gene (6 bases). Germline V lookup: CDR1 LGHNT, CDR2 FRNRAP. The CDR3 extends over 14 amino acids. V was pared by 5 bases and J by 8 bases, with 13 bases between. CDR3 bases: TGTGCTAGTGGTCTCGGGGGCGCAGATTCACCCCTCCACTTT. This gives the protein CASGLGGADSPLHF.

The chain has TRBV10-3 and TRBJ2-3, with TRBD1 matching 11 bases. From germline, CDR1 is ENHRY and CDR2 SYGVKD. CDR3 size: 16 residues. Losses at the gene ends were 2 bases for V and 4 bases for J; bases not matched to a gene: 5. This chain's CDR3 is CAISEPGQGGADTQYF. Written as DNA, the CDR3 is TGTGCCATCAGTGAGCCGGGACAGGGGGGCGCAGATACGCAGTATTTT.

J is TRBJ2-7 and V is TRBV30; D might be TRBD1 or TRBD2, each matching 5 bases. The CDR3 is made up of 13 amino acids. Germline V CDR1 and CDR2: GTSNPN, SVGIG (reference sequence). The ends were cut back, 1 base at V and 2 bases at J, with 9 bases in the middle. The CDR3 spells CAWSAGTPYEQYF. The DNA of the CDR3 is TGTGCCTGGAGTGCCGGGACCCCCTACGAGCAGTACTTC.